The 9 T cell receptor beta chains in this list originate from one sample, sequenced in a study of shared clonotypes between healthy human individuals. Sequencing used immunoSEQ multiplex PCR; TCRdb keeps in-frame clones, though not all of them. Found here are 1.4 million or so clones, approximately 98.5% of them singletons; the top ten hold about 0.35%. Sequenced sample: naive CD4+ T cells sorted from blood. Subset indicated: CD45RA+ positively selected. The source of these receptors is a man aged 30-40 years in good health.

A note on this clone: Other DNA sequences in this sample translate to the same CDR3. The genes are TRBV5-1 and TRBJ2-7; possible D gene TRBD1, 7 bases. CDR1 SGHRS and CDR2 YFSETQ come from the germline V gene. V dropped 4 bases and J dropped 1 base, with 12 bases sitting between them. This CDR3 is 14 amino acids long. CDR3 region: CASSPQGGSYEQYF. CDR3 sequence (DNA): TGCGCCAGCAGCCCCCAGGGGGGATCCTACGAGCAGTACTTC.

The chain links TRBV6-1 to TRBJ2-5; no clear D gene. The V end was cut by 0 bases, the J end by 1 base, with 6 bases between. The germline gives CDR1 MNHNS, CDR2 SASEGT. This CDR3 contains 14 residues. CDR3 bases: TGTGCCAGCAGTGAAGCCTCTGCCCAAGAGACCCAGTACTTC. Translating it yields CASSEASAQETQYF.

In regard to this clone: Other DNA sequences within the sample encode an identical CDR3. This chain uses TRBV29-1 with TRBJ2-2; no reliable D call. The V end lost 5 bases, the J end lost 6 bases, and 7 bases lay between the germline ends. This CDR3 is built from 11 residues. Germline loops: CDR1 SQVTM, CDR2 ANQGSEA. The CDR3 coding sequence is TGCAGCGTTTTGGGGTCCGGGGAGCTGTTTTTT. It translates to CSVLGSGELFF.

This sequence joins TRBV15 and TRBJ2-7, with TRBD1 matching 8 bases. The germline V gene has CDR1 LNHNV and CDR2 YYDKDF (reference sequence). V was clipped by 3 bases and J by 4 bases; unmatched bases: 11. The CDR3 spans 16 residues. The CDR3 spells CATSRGDRFRKYEQYF. CDR3 DNA sequence: TGTGCCACCAGCAGGGGGGACAGGTTCCGGAAATACGAGCAGTACTTC. The full variable domain, with the rest looked up from reference TRBV15 and TRBJ2-7, is DAMVIQNPRYQVTQFGKPVTLSCSQTLNHNVMYWYQQKSSQAPKLLFHYYDKDFNNEADTPDNFQSRRPNTSFCFLDIRSPGLGDTAMYLCATSRGDRFRKYEQYFGPGTRLTVT.

The chain recombines TRBV18 with TRBJ2-7, with TRBD2 matching 11 bases. The CDR3 spans 16 residues. CDR1 is KGHSH and CDR2 is LQKENI in the germline V gene. The trim removed 5 bases at V and 1 base at J, leaving 7 bases unmatched. CDR3: CASSKDSGRASYEQYF. CDR3 DNA: TGTGCCAGCTCAAAGGATAGCGGGAGGGCGTCCTACGAGCAGTACTTC.

The chain has TRBV6-5 and TRBJ2-3, with D perhaps being TRBD1 or TRBD2 (5 bases each). Trimming left V 6 bases short and J 0 bases short, with 7 bases between. CDR3 length equals 13 residues. The germline gives CDR1 MNHEY, CDR2 SVGAGI. The CDR3: CASSWDSTDTQYF. The CDR3 DNA reads as TGTGCCAGCAGCTGGGACAGCACAGATACGCAGTATTTT.

Turning to this clone: One end of the junction fails to match germline, which may point to a read error. This sample includes further DNA sequences coding for the same CDR3. The J gene is TRBJ2-7, the V gene TRBV20-1; 8 positions match TRBD2. The CDR3 totals 11 residues. Germline V gene data show CDR1 as DFQATT and CDR2 as SNEGSKA (reference sequence). In DNA, the CDR3 is TGTAGTGGAGCGGGAGTTTACGAGCAGTACTTC. Encoded protein: CSGAGVYEQYF.

The V call is TRBV7-9, the J call TRBJ1-1; D is ambiguous. Germline V gene lookup returns CDR1 SEHNR and CDR2 FQNEAQ (reference sequence). CDR3 length equals 13 residues. The germline V and J ends were trimmed by 5 bases and 3 bases, with 10 bases remaining between them. The CDR3 is CASSARGHTEAFF. The CDR3 bases are TGTGCCAGCAGCGCCCGGGGTCACACTGAAGCTTTCTTT.

This chain connects TRBV28 to TRBJ2-7; possibly TRBD1 for D (6 bases). The germline CDR1 and CDR2 sequences are MDHEN and SYDVKM. This CDR3 is 13 amino acids long. Trimming removed 6 bases from V and 6 bases from J, with 15 bases in between. The CDR3, as DNA: TGTGCCAGCAGGATTGGGGGCAGAACCGAGCAGTACTTC. This codes for CASRIGGRTEQYF.